These 29 T cell receptor beta chains were sequenced from one sample in a study of cytomegalovirus exposure and HLA in healthy donors. The PCR had 60 Vbeta and 13 Jbeta primers. Produced via immunoSEQ multiplex PCR; TCRdb's table is partial and in-frame only. The sample includes about 120,000 clones, over 75% of them seen just once. The sequenced sample was PBMCs. The source is a middle-aged man in good health and CMV-seropositive.

V gene TRBV9 combines with J gene TRBJ1-5; TRBD1 is a possible D gene (5 bases). Germline V gene sequence: CDR1 SGDLS, CDR2 YYNGEE. The CDR3 runs 15 residues. V lost 1 base to trimming and J lost 0 bases, with 8 bases between them. The CDR3 region has the DNA TGTGCCAGCAGCGTACAGGGAGGTAGCAATCAGCCCCAGCATTTT. Residues: CASSVQGGSNQPQHF.

The chain joins TRBV27 to TRBJ1-1, with TRBD1 matching over 10 bases. The germline V gene has CDR1 MNHEY and CDR2 SMNVEV (reference sequence). The CDR3 length is 14 residues. The V segment lost 3 bases and the J segment 3 bases; nucleotides outside the gene matches: 1. CDR3 amino acids: CASSLTGGYTEAFF. In DNA form, the CDR3 reads TGTGCCAGCAGTTTGACAGGGGGCTACACTGAAGCTTTCTTT.

Concerning this clone: Germline is not matched at one junction end, which may reflect a read error. V gene TRBV19 combines with J gene TRBJ2-6, with 8 positions matching TRBD1. The CDR3 length is 17 residues. Germline CDR1 and CDR2: LNHDA and SQIVND (reference sequence). Here the CDR3 reads CASSLDRGRSGANVLTF. The CDR3 DNA is TGTGCCAGTAGTCTAGACAGGGGTCGCTCTGGGGCCAACGTCCTGACTTTC.

In regard to this clone: One end of the junction varies from germline; a read error may be responsible. The chain employs TRBV28 and TRBJ2-7; tentatively, D is TRBD1 (5 bases). Germline V CDR1 and CDR2: MDHEN, SYDVKM. The CDR3 consists of 17 residues. As DNA, the CDR3 is TGTGCCAGCAGTTTATTATCGATGACAGAAATGTCCTACGGGCAGTACTTC. This sequence encodes CASSLLSMTEMSYGQYF.

The gene calls are TRBV6-6 and TRBJ1-1; D is unresolved. V was cut by 7 bases and J by 0 bases, with 12 bases left in between. The CDR3 runs to 14 residues. Per the germline V gene, CDR1 is MNHNY and CDR2 is SVGAGI (reference sequence). The CDR3 nucleotides are TGTGCCAGCACCTACGGGGTCATGAACACTGAAGCTTTCTTT. The encoded protein is CASTYGVMNTEAFF.

CDR3 sequence (DNA): TGTGCCAGCAGCGACCCAGGGGGCGCGGCTGAAAAACTGTTTTTT. This sequence encodes CASSDPGGAAEKLFF. The chain recombines TRBV7-2 with TRBJ1-4; 8 bases are a match to TRBD1. Trimming removed 5 bases from V and 7 bases from J; junction bases left unmatched: 9. There are 15 residues in the CDR3. Germline loops: CDR1 SGHTA, CDR2 FQGNSA.

This chain links TRBV7-3 with TRBJ2-1; 13 bases are a match to TRBD2. In germline, CDR1 is SGHTA, CDR2 FQGTGA. J gave up 5 bases and V 3 bases, and 4 bases lay outside the gene matches. The CDR3 runs 16 residues. Written as DNA, the CDR3 is TGTGCCAGCAGCTTCGGACTAGCGGGGGATCACAATGAGCAGTTCTTC. Translating it yields CASSFGLAGDHNEQFF.

The genes are TRBV28 and TRBJ1-2; TRBD1 matches 8 bases. This CDR3 region has 17 residues. V lost 6 bases and J lost 8; bases outside the gene matches: 20. From germline, CDR1 is MDHEN and CDR2 SYDVKM. CDR3 loop: CASSTTRTGSFGKGYTF. For the CDR3, the DNA is TGTGCCAGCAGCACTACAAGGACAGGGTCTTTTGGTAAGGGCTACACCTTC.

This chain uses TRBV20-1 with TRBJ1-3; D gene ambiguous. The germline CDR1 and CDR2 sequences are DFQATT and SNEGSKA (reference sequence). The CDR3 is 10 amino acids. The V gene lost 5 bases and the J gene lost 9 bases, with 8 bases spanning the gap. CDR3 region: CSALRGTIYF. DNA of the CDR3: TGCAGTGCTCTACGGGGCACCATATATTTT.

This chain joins TRBV28 and TRBJ2-1, with D tentatively TRBD1 (5 bases). The CDR3 length is 14 residues. V lost 11 bases, J lost 4 bases, and 18 bases lay in between. The germline gives CDR1 MDHEN, CDR2 SYDVKM. The CDR3 loop is CAVLPGQPYNEQFF. Written as DNA, the CDR3 is TGTGCCGTACTCCCTGGACAACCATACAATGAGCAGTTCTTC. The full variable domain, in which reference TRBV28 and TRBJ2-1 provide the parts outside the CDR3, is DVKVTQSSRYLVKRTGEKVFLECVQDMDHENMFWYRQDPGLGLRLIYFSYDVKMKEKGDIPEGYSVSREKKERFSLILESASTNQTSMYLCAVLPGQPYNEQFFGPGTRLTVL.

The V call is TRBV5-4, the J call TRBJ2-7, with D possibly being TRBD1 (6 bases). The CDR3 length is 19 residues. Looked up from germline, CDR1 is SGHNT and CDR2 is YYREEE (reference sequence). V shed 2 bases and J shed 6 bases, with 30 bases lying between them. The CDR3 nucleotides are TGTGCCAGCAGCTTAACCTTGGCGGCAAGACAGGTACTTTACGTCGAGCAGTACTTC. This codes for CASSLTLAARQVLYVEQYF.

The chain has TRBV28 and TRBJ1-5, with D maybe TRBD1 (5 bases). This CDR3 has 14 residues. CDR1 MDHEN and CDR2 SYDVKM come from the germline V gene. The ends were cut back, 1 base at V and 10 bases at J, with 14 bases in the middle. Here the CDR3 DNA reads TGTGCCAGCAGTTTATCTCAGGGTGCTCGACCCCAGCATTTT. This sequence encodes CASSLSQGARPQHF.

The rearrangement joins TRBV5-1 to TRBJ2-4; 10 nucleotides align to TRBD2. V shed 0 bases and J 0 bases; nucleotides not matched to a gene: 3. CDR1 and CDR2 (germline): SGHRS, YFSETQ. This CDR3 is 17 amino acids long. The chain's CDR3 is CASSLVAGGLAKNIQYF. The CDR3 DNA reads TGCGCCAGCAGCTTGGTAGCGGGGGGCTTAGCCAAAAACATTCAGTACTTC.

J is TRBJ1-4 and V is TRBV28; tentatively, D is TRBD1 (5 bases). V was pared by 3 bases and J by 8 bases, with 13 bases between. This CDR3 has 14 residues. The germline gives CDR1 MDHEN, CDR2 SYDVKM. CDR3 DNA sequence: TGTGCCAGCAGTTTGGGGGGAACGGGGGAAAAACTGTTTTTT. As protein: CASSLGGTGEKLFF.

This chain connects TRBV5-1 to TRBJ2-7; TRBD1 matches at 10 bases. CDR3 length equals 16 residues. The germline V gene has CDR1 SGHRS and CDR2 YFSETQ. The V segment lost 2 bases and the J segment 4 bases; nucleotides outside the gene matches: 9. The CDR3 region has the DNA TGCGCCAGCAGCTTAAGCGGGACAGGGGACGGGTACGAGCAGTACTTC. This codes for CASSLSGTGDGYEQYF.

The chain is built from TRBV28 and TRBJ2-6; D is ambiguous. Germline-derived CDR1 and CDR2 are MDHEN and SYDVKM. The germline V and J ends were trimmed by 3 bases and 0 bases, with 9 bases remaining between them. The CDR3 length is 16 residues. The CDR3 reads CASSFSPRSGANVLTF. CDR3 coding DNA: TGTGCCAGCAGTTTTTCCCCGCGCTCTGGGGCCAACGTCCTGACTTTC.

This rearrangement joins TRBV11-1 to TRBJ2-7; TRBD2 matches 12 bases. The CDR3 has 16 residues. The V gene end was trimmed by 5 bases and the J gene end by 4 bases; junction bases not matched to a gene: 9. Germline CDR1 SGHAT, CDR2 FQDESV (reference sequence). In nucleotides, the CDR3 is TGTGCCAGCAGCCGAGGGCGACTAGCGGGGGTGTACGAGCAGTACTTC. Protein product: CASSRGRLAGVYEQYF. The full variable domain, rest sourced from reference TRBV11-1 and TRBJ2-7, is EAEVAQSPRYKITEKSQAVAFWCDPISGHATLYWYRQILGQGPELLVQFQDESVVDDSQLPKDRFSAERLKGVDSTLKIQPAELGDSAMYLCASSRGRLAGVYEQYFGPGTRLTVT.

This chain connects TRBV7-3 to TRBJ2-6; 9 nucleotides align to TRBD1. Per germline, CDR1 SGHTA and CDR2 FQGTGA. V trimming: 5 bases; J trimming: 2 bases; junction bases outside the gene matches: 4. The CDR3 has 16 residues. The CDR3 loop reads CASSNRDRAGANVLTF. The CDR3 bases are TGTGCCAGCAGCAACCGGGACAGGGCTGGGGCCAACGTCCTGACTTTC.

The chain combines TRBV5-1 with TRBJ2-7; 8 bases are a match to TRBD2. This CDR3 is 15 amino acids long. Germline V gene data show CDR1 as SGHRS and CDR2 as YFSETQ. The trim removed 3 bases at V and 0 bases at J, leaving 5 bases unmatched. CDR3 coding DNA: TGCGCCAGCAGCTGGAAGGCGGGGGGCTCCTACGAGCAGTACTTC. Protein product: CASSWKAGGSYEQYF.

The CDR3 DNA sequence: TGTGCCAGCAGCTTAGTCGGGAATGAGCAGTTCTTC. Its translation is CASSLVGNEQFF. This sequence joins TRBV7-2 and TRBJ2-1; D is ambiguous. V dropped 1 base and J dropped 7 bases, with 5 bases sitting between them. CDR3 size: 12 residues. Germline-derived CDR1 and CDR2 are SGHTA and FQGNSA.

V gene TRBV18 combines with J gene TRBJ1-4; the match to TRBD1 covers 8 bases. Losses at the gene ends were 3 bases for V and 7 bases for J; bases not matched to a gene: 1. CDR3 size: 13 residues. Germline lookup yields CDR1 KGHSH and CDR2 LQKENI. The CDR3 region has the DNA TGTGCCAGCTCACCGGACAGGGCTGAAAAACTGTTTTTT. It codes for CASSPDRAEKLFF.

By frequency in the sample, this clone is medium-sized (0.01 to 0.1%). The rearrangement links TRBV6-1 to TRBJ2-2; 15 bases are a match to TRBD2. After removal of 4 bases from V and 6 bases from J, the junction contained 0 bases not matched to a gene. CDR1 and CDR2 (germline): MNHNS, SASEGT. This CDR3 spans 15 amino acids. CDR3 coding DNA: TGTGCCAGCAGTGGGACTAGCGGGGGGGCCGGGGAGCTGTTTTTT. It yields the protein CASSGTSGGAGELFF.

This rearrangement joins TRBV28 to TRBJ2-7; possible D gene TRBD1, 6 bases. The germline V gene encodes CDR1 MDHEN and CDR2 SYDVKM. The CDR3 is 15 residues long. Between the trimmed V and J ends, which lost 6 bases and 0 bases, there was a span of 15 bases. The CDR3 DNA reads TGTGCCAGCAGGATTACAGGGACAAGCTCCTACGAGCAGTACTTC. Its protein product is CASRITGTSSYEQYF.

V usage is TRBV7-8 and J usage is TRBJ1-4, with a weak D call TRBD1 (6 bases). Trimming pared 5 bases from V and 4 bases from J, leaving 14 bases between. From germline, CDR1 is SGHVS and CDR2 FQNEAQ. The CDR3 is 15 residues long. In DNA form, the CDR3 reads TGTGCCAGCAGCCCTAACGCAGGGGATAATGAAAAACTGTTTTTT. It encodes CASSPNAGDNEKLFF.

V and J are TRBV18 and TRBJ2-1; no firm D call. The germline V gene encodes CDR1 KGHSH and CDR2 LQKENI. Trimming took off 7 bases at V and 9 bases at J, with 16 bases between the two ends. This CDR3 comprises 13 residues. As DNA, the CDR3 is TGTGCCAGCTTCACCACCCTCGGTAGTGAGCAGTTCTTC. Encoded protein: CASFTTLGSEQFF.

The rearrangement joins TRBV7-2 to TRBJ2-2; TRBD1 aligns across 8 bases. J gave up 5 bases and V 4 bases, and 6 bases lay outside the gene matches. This CDR3 region has 15 residues. Germline lookup yields CDR1 SGHTA and CDR2 FQGNSA. In DNA form, the CDR3 reads TGTGCCAGCAGCTATACAGGGGGACGGACCGGGGAGCTGTTTTTT. Translation: CASSYTGGRTGELFF.

J is TRBJ1-1 and V is TRBV28; TRBD1 matches 7 bases. Per the germline V gene, CDR1 is MDHEN and CDR2 is SYDVKM. Trimming took 5 bases from V and 5 from J; bases not matched to a gene: 11. The CDR3 has 15 amino acids. In nucleotides, the CDR3 is TGTGCCAGCAGTCTACGGACAGGCTGGATGACTGAAGCTTTCTTT. Translation: CASSLRTGWMTEAFF.

The chain links TRBV7-2 to TRBJ2-5; 9 bases are shared with TRBD1. TRBJ2-7 matches the DNA end more closely, so the J call is doubtful. CDR1 is SGHTA and CDR2 is FQGNSA in the germline V gene. The CDR3 contains 15 residues. The CDR3 is CASSPGTGSTYEQYF. The CDR3 DNA follows: TGTGCCAGCAGCCCAGGGACAGGGTCAACCTACGAGCAGTACTTC.

The chain is built from TRBV7-3 and TRBJ2-3, with a possible D match to TRBD2 (5 bases). CDR1 is SGHTA and CDR2 is FQGTGA in the germline V gene. V was pared by 8 bases and J by 3 bases, with 9 bases between. This CDR3 comprises 12 residues. The DNA of the CDR3 is TGTGCCAGCTCGCGCGGGACAGATACGCAGTATTTT. Translating it yields CASSRGTDTQYF. The full variable domain, completed using reference TRBV7-3 and TRBJ2-3, is GAGVSQTPSNKVTEKGKYVELRCDPISGHTALYWYRQSLGQGPEFLIYFQGTGAADDSGLPNDRFFAVRPEGSVSTLKIQRTERGDSAVYLCASSRGTDTQYFGPGTRLTVL.